The rows below give T cell receptor beta chains drawn from one sample of a study of vaccination and CD4 T cells after COVID-19. These TCRs' antigens remain unknown. MiXCR was run by TCRdb on the PCR reads, yielding one entry per CDR3 protein. The sample gives approximately 15,000 distinct CDR3 sequences, roughly 31% of which show up once; approximately 14% is in the top ten. Material: cultured CD4+ T cells from blood. Every receptor here comes from a human donor with COVID-19. Each CDR3 is given with its conserved first and last residue. A D gene is named only where the DNA matches it firmly. Only some rows state a clone size, as once, few, many or a class for expanded clones.

>NA|NA|TRBV6-1|TRBJ2-7
TGTGCCAGCAGTCGGGGGCGCTCCTCCTACGAGCAGTACTTC
CASSRGRSSYEQYF
>NA|NA|TRBV5-4|TRBJ2-2
TGTGCCAGCAGCTTGTTTTCTGGGGGTACCGGGGAGCTGTTTTTT
CASSLFSGGTGELFF
>NA|few|TRBV27|TRBJ2-1
TGTGCCAGCGCCCGGGACTCCTCCTACAATGAGCAGTTCTTC
CASARDSSYNEQFF
>NA|few|TRBV6-1|TRBJ1-1
TGTGCCAGCACCTCTCCAGGGTTTCCTGAAGCTTTCTTT
CASTSPGFPEAFF
>NA|NA|TRBV19|TRBJ2-5
TGTGCCAGCGCCCAGGTGTGGACGGAGACCCAGTACTTC
CASAQVWTETQYF
>NA|NA|TRBV2|TRBJ1-1
TGTGCCAGCAGTGGGGACATGAACACTGAAGCTTTCTTT
CASSGDMNTEAFF
>NA|NA|TRBV5-4|TRBJ1-2
TGTGCCAGCAGCCTCCCGGGACGGTACTATGGCTACACCTTC
CASSLPGRYYGYTF
>TRBD2|NA|TRBV7-8|TRBJ2-1
TGTGCCAGCAGCTCATTAGGACTAGCGGGGGGGACTGAGCAGTTCTTC
CASSSLGLAGGTEQFF
>NA|NA|TRBV11-2|TRBJ2-2
TGTGCCAGCAGCCACAACCAGGGAGGCACCGGGGAGCTGTTTTTT
CASSHNQGGTGELFF
>NA|NA|TRBV27|TRBJ1-5
TGTGCCAGCCGCACTTCAGGCACTTCCAATCAGCCCCAGCATTTT
CASRTSGTSNQPQHF
>TRBD1|few|TRBV2|TRBJ1-2
TGTGCCAGCAGCGACAGGGTGGCCTATGGCTACACCTTC
CASSDRVAYGYTF
>NA|few|TRBV7-6|TRBJ2-5
TGTGCCAGCAGCTTCGCGGCGGGGAGACAAGAGACCCAGTACTTC
CASSFAAGRQETQYF
>TRBD1|NA|TRBV20-1|TRBJ2-7
TGCAGTGCTAGGCGTAGGGACAGGGGTCTCTCCTACGAGCAGTACTTC
CSARRRDRGLSYEQYF
>TRBD2|NA|TRBV20-1|TRBJ2-5
TGCAGTGCTGGCCCTAGCGGGGGGGTACAAGAGACCCAGTACTTC
CSAGPSGGVQETQYF
>NA|NA|TRBV6-5|TRBJ1-1
TGTGCCAGCAGTTACTCCTCTTGGGGCAGGGCAAACACTGAAGCTTTCTTT
CASSYSSWGRANTEAFF
>NA|few|TRBV12-3/TRBV12-4|TRBJ2-5
TGTGCCAGCAGCCTAGGGTCCGGGGCGGGAGAGACCCAGTACTTC
CASSLGSGAGETQYF
>NA|NA|TRBV29-1|TRBJ2-3
TGCAGCCTCAGTTCTAGCACAGATACGCAGTATTTT
CSLSSSTDTQYF
>NA|NA|TRBV9|TRBJ1-1
TGTGCCAGCAGCGAATGGGGGAACACTGAAGCTTTCTTT
CASSEWGNTEAFF
>TRBD1|NA|TRBV20-1|TRBJ1-6
TGCAGTGCTAGAGATGACAGGGGCGATTCACCCCTCCACTTT
CSARDDRGDSPLHF
>NA|NA|TRBV19|TRBJ1-1
TGTGCCAGTAGTATGGAGGGGTCGGCTTTCTTT
CASSMEGSAFF
>NA|few|TRBV15|TRBJ1-1
TGTGCCACCAGCAGAGATCGTCAGGGGCCCACTGAAGCTTTCTTT
CATSRDRQGPTEAFF
>NA|few|TRBV20-1|TRBJ2-7
TGCAGTGCCCGCCCGGGGGGCTATCAGTACGAGCAGTACTTC
CSARPGGYQYEQYF
>NA|NA|TRBV5-1|TRBJ2-5
TGCGCCAGCAGCTTGGAAGTCGGGGGAGAGACCCAGTACTTC
CASSLEVGGETQYF
>TRBD2|NA|TRBV2|TRBJ2-5
TGTGCCAGCAGTGTCTCTAGCGGGGGCCAAGAGACCCAGTACTTC
CASSVSSGGQETQYF
>NA|NA|TRBV5-1|TRBJ2-1
TGCGCCAGCAGCTTGGATGGGACCACCAACGATGAGCAGTTCTTC
CASSLDGTTNDEQFF
>TRBD1|few|TRBV28|TRBJ1-4
TGTGCCAGCAGTAGCAGGGGGCGCCGTGAAAAACTGTTTTTT
CASSSRGRREKLFF
>NA|NA|TRBV25-1|TRBJ2-2
TGTGCCAGCAGTGACATCGCGGACACCGGGGAGCTGTTTTTT
CASSDIADTGELFF
>NA|NA|TRBV27|TRBJ1-5
TGTGCCACTCGCCGGGACTTCAATCAGCCCCAGCATTTT
CATRRDFNQPQHF
>NA|NA|TRBV5-5|TRBJ2-5
TGTGCCAGCAGCATCGGGCCGAAAGAGACCCAGTACTTC
CASSIGPKETQYF
>TRBD1|NA|TRBV6-5|TRBJ1-2
TGTGCCAGCAGTTCACAGGGGAAGGCTAACTATGGCTACACCTTC
CASSSQGKANYGYTF
>NA|NA|TRBV25-1|TRBJ1-5
TGTGCCAGCAGTGAAGGGGGGGCTACTCGTCAGCCCCAGCATTTT
CASSEGGATRQPQHF